This TCR beta chain was obtained from a study of blood T cell repertoires in COVID-19. Study-level background: Samples came from the United States, Italy and Spain, spanning acute and convalescent COVID-19. The analysed material was cDNA or gDNA that came from T cells, B-cell-depleted T cells, or PBMCs.

V lost 8 bases, J lost 4 bases, and 8 bases lay in between. CDR1 is MNHNY and CDR2 is SVGAGI in the germline V gene (reference sequence). CDR3 length: 11 residues. Original handling: The assay estimated nucleated cells by amplifying reference gene primers. Using immunoSEQ multiplex PCR, the repertoire was profiled, and TCRdb retains in-frame clones only, with some absent. V and J calls and clone size are given by that table; D and trimming were obtained from the DNA. Of some 42,000 clones in the sample, around 89% are singletons; the top ten hold more than 7%. The sequenced material came from peripheral blood. This receptor was identified in a man aged 30-40 years with active or convalescent COVID-19. The chain couples TRBV6-6 to TRBJ1-2; no reliable D call. CDR3: CASAASYGYTF. The CDR3 bases are TGTGCCAGCGCCGCCAGCTATGGCTACACCTTC.